Each of the 6 T cell receptor beta chains below was sequenced from the same sample in a study of blood T cell repertoires in COVID-19 (dated by TCRdb to 2018 to 2020). The library was made by the immunoSEQ multiplex PCR assay. TCRdb mirrors the immuneACCESS table, restricted to in-frame sequences. Some clones are absent from its copies; in checked studies, under half trace to an unresolved V gene, and the reason for the others is unknown. The sample table shows tens of thousands of clones, and about 90% are seen once. Around two fifths of the sample lies in the top ten. Sequenced material: peripheral blood. All receptors derive from a human donor in a cohort sampled during active COVID-19.

This chain joins TRBV29-1 and TRBJ2-7; 10 bases line up with TRBD1. Germline V lookup: CDR1 SQVTM, CDR2 ANQGSEA. Germline trimming cut 6 bases from V and 5 bases from J; bases unmatched to any gene: 10. The CDR3 has 14 amino acids. CDR3: CSVTDRGRPNEQYF. CDR3 DNA: TGCAGCGTAACTGACAGGGGGCGCCCCAACGAGCAGTACTTC.

V and J are TRBV1 and TRBJ2-1; the table's D call, TRBD1, was not checked against the DNA. TRBV1 is a known pseudogene. The CDR3 sequence is 21 residues long. CDR3 bases: TGCACCAGCAGCCAAGAAATCGTCGGACAGCTAATGGAGAGCTCCTACAATGAGCAGTTCTTC. Its protein is CTSSQEIVGQLMESSYNEQFF.

This clone was detected only once. This chain joins TRBV10-3 and TRBJ2-5, with D hard to call. This CDR3 has 17 amino acids. Germline-derived CDR1 and CDR2 are ENHRY and SYGVKD. V lost 2 bases to trimming and J lost 1 base, with 17 bases between them. Written as DNA, the CDR3 is TGTGCCATCAGTGAGCCGAGCGCCAGCCGGCGCCAAGAGACCCAGTACTTC. Protein: CAISEPSASRRQETQYF.

This rearrangement joins TRBV5-8 to TRBJ1-5; 8 bases are a match to TRBD1. J was trimmed by 4 bases and V by 0 bases; bases with no gene match: 9. The CDR3 runs 17 residues. The germline V gene encodes CDR1 SGHTS and CDR2 YDEGEE. The CDR3 region is CASSLEGAGGGNQPQHF. Here the CDR3 DNA reads TGTGCCAGCAGCTTGGAAGGGGCAGGGGGCGGAAATCAGCCCCAGCATTTT.

The chain has TRBV6-2 or TRBV6-3 and TRBJ2-3; TRBD2 matches 10 bases. The CDR3 totals 15 residues. Germline CDR1 MNHEY, CDR2 SVGEGT. V shed 5 bases, J shed 8 bases, and the junction held 10 bases outside the gene matches. CDR3 coding DNA: TGTGCCAGCAGTGCAGCGGGGGGGCGTTTCGGTACGCAGTATTTT. Amino acids: CASSAAGGRFGTQYF.

J is TRBJ2-5 and V is TRBV5-1; the D gene is possibly TRBD1 (6 bases). Trimming took 0 bases from V and 4 from J, leaving 13 bases between them. Germline assignment: CDR1 SGHRS and CDR2 YFSETQ. The CDR3 loop spans 15 amino acids. The CDR3 region is CASSLGWQGRETQYF. DNA of the CDR3: TGCGCCAGCAGCTTGGGATGGCAGGGGAGAGAGACCCAGTACTTC.